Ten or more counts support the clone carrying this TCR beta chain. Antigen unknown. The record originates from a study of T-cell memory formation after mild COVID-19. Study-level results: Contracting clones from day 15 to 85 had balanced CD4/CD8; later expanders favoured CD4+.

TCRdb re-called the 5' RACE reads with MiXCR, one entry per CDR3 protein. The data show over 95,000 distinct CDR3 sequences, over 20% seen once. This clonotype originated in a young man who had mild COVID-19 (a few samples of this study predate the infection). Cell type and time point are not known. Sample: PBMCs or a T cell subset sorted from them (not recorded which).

This chain's CDR3 is CASSLGTSGTDTQYF. The DNA for the CDR3 is TGTGCCAGCAGCCTCGGGACTAGCGGTACAGATACGCAGTATTTT. This chain joins TRBV7-3 and TRBJ2-3; 11 bases are shared with TRBD2. V lost 5 bases, J lost 3 bases, and 4 bases stayed unmatched. The germline V gene has CDR1 SGHTA and CDR2 FQGTGA. CDR3 size: 15 residues. Full variable domain (remainder filled in from reference TRBV7-3 and TRBJ2-3): GAGVSQTPSNKVTEKGKYVELRCDPISGHTALYWYRQSLGQGPEFLIYFQGTGAADDSGLPNDRFFAVRPEGSVSTLKIQRTERGDSAVYLCASSLGTSGTDTQYFGPGTRLTVL.